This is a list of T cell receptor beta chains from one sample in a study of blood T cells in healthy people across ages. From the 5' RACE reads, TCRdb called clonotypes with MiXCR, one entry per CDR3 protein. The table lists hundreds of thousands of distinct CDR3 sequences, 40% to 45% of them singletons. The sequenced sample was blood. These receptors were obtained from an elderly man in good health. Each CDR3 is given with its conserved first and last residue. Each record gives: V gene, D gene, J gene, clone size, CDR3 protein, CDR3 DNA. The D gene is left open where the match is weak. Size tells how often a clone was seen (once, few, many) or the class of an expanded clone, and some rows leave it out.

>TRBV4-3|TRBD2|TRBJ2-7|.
CASSQGTSGYGVYEQYF
TGCGCCAGCAGCCAAGGGACTAGCGGTTATGGCGTCTACGAGCAGTACTTC
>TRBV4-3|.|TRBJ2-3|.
CASTQSGAGTQYF
TGCGCCAGCACCCAATCAGGGGCAGGTACGCAGTATTTT
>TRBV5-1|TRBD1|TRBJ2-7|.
CASSLRRPGQGPYEQYF
TGCGCCAGCAGCCTCCGGAGACCGGGACAGGGCCCCTACGAGCAGTACTTC
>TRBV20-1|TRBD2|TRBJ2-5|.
CSASVLAGPTQETQYF
TGCAGTGCTAGTGTACTAGCGGGCCCAACCCAAGAGACCCAGTACTTC
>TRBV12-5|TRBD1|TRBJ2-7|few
CASGGRTGVDEQYF
TGTGCTAGTGGTGGCCGGACAGGCGTGGACGAGCAGTACTTC
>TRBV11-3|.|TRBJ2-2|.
CASSLKLNTGELFF
TGTGCCAGCAGCTTAAAGCTTAACACCGGGGAGCTGTTTTTT
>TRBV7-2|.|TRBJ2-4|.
CASSLVTGLAKNIQYF
TGTGCCAGCAGCTTAGTAACGGGGTTAGCCAAAAACATTCAGTACTTC
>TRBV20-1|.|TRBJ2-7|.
CSANRVLEGGPREQYF
TGCAGTGCTAACAGAGTGCTGGAGGGGGGGCCGAGGGAGCAGTACTTC
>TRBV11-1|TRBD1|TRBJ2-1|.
CASSLAGQRADEQFF
TGTGCCAGCAGCTTAGCGGGACAGCGAGCTGATGAGCAGTTCTTC
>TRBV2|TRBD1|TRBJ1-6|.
CASSHRGLYNSPLHF
TGTGCCAGCAGTCACAGGGGACTATATAATTCACCCCTCCACTTT
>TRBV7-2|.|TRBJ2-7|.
CASSHVRNEQYF
TGTGCCAGCAGCCACGTCAGAAATGAGCAGTACTTC
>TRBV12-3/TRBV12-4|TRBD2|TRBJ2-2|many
CASTFWTSGRNTGELFF
TGTGCCAGCACCTTTTGGACTAGCGGGAGGAACACCGGGGAGCTGTTTTTT
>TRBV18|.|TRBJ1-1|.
CASSPGVPRLNTEAFF
TGTGCCAGCTCACCAGGGGTACCAAGGCTGAACACTGAAGCTTTCTTT
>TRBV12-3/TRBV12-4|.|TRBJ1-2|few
CASSVHAGYGYTF
TGTGCCAGCAGTGTACACGCAGGGTATGGCTACACCTTC
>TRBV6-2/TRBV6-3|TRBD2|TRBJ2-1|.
CASSSDGAGGPHEQFF
TGTGCCAGCAGTTCAGACGGCGCGGGAGGGCCCCATGAGCAGTTCTTC
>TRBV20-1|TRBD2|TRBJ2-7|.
CSAAGEPYEQYF
TGCAGTGCAGCGGGGGAGCCCTACGAGCAGTACTTC
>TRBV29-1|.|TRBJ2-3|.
CGETQGGIDTQYF
TGCGGCGAGACACAGGGAGGAATAGATACGCAGTATTTT
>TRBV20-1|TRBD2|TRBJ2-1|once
CSASSAGVPYNEQFF
TGCAGTGCTAGTTCTGCGGGAGTACCCTACAATGAGCAGTTCTTC
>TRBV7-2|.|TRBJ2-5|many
CASSLDPGDQETQYF
TGTGCCAGCAGCTTAGACCCGGGAGACCAAGAGACCCAGTACTTC
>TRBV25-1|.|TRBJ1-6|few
CASSASGGGANSPLHF
TGTGCCAGCAGTGCCTCGGGGGGGGGAGCTAATTCACCCCTCCACTTT
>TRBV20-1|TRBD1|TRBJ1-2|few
CSAHRGQGYGYTF
TGCAGTGCTCACCGGGGACAGGGTTATGGCTACACCTTC
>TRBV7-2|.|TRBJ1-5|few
CASTKQPYSNQPQHF
TGTGCCAGCACGAAACAGCCCTATAGCAATCAGCCCCAGCATTTT
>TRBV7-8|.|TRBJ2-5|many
CASANGGQTTLQETQYF
TGTGCCAGCGCCAACGGGGGGCAGACTACCCTCCAAGAGACCCAGTACTTC
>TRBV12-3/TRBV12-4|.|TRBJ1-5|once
CASSLEGVSNQPQHF
TGTGCCAGCAGTTTAGAAGGGGTAAGCAATCAGCCCCAGCATTTT
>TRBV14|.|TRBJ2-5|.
CASAVGLAETQYF
TGTGCCAGCGCGGTGGGCTTGGCGGAGACCCAGTACTTC
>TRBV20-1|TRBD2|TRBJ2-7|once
CSARDPPSTSGGTYEQYF
TGCAGTGCTAGAGATCCCCCCTCTACTAGCGGGGGTACCTACGAGCAGTACTTC
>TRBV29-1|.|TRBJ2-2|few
CSATHFGPGANTGELFF
TGCAGCGCGACACACTTCGGTCCAGGGGCGAACACCGGGGAGCTGTTTTTT
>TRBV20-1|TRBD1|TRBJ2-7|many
CSARDLGTGLYEQYF
TGCAGTGCTAGAGATTTAGGGACAGGATTATACGAGCAGTACTTC
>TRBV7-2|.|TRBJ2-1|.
CASSLRAIYNERFF
TGTGCCAGCAGCTTAAGGGCTATCTACAATGAGCGGTTCTTC
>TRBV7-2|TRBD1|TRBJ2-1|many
CASSPRQGAYNEQFF
TGTGCCAGCAGCCCCCGACAGGGGGCCTACAATGAGCAGTTCTTC
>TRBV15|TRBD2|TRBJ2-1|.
CATSRTTSARETQFF
TGTGCCACCAGCCGGACGACTAGCGCCCGGGAGACCCAGTTCTTC
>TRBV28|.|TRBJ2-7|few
CASRGNGEQYF
TGTGCCAGCCGGGGGAATGGCGAGCAGTACTTC
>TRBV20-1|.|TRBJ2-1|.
CSEGTRGGWQFF
TGCAGTGAAGGGACACGGGGAGGTTGGCAGTTCTTC
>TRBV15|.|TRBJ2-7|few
CATSRDSSVTNEQYF
TGTGCCACCAGCAGAGATTCGTCCGTAACTAACGAGCAGTACTTC
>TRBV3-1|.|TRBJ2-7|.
CASSSPRGRLREQYF
TGTGCCAGCAGCTCACCCCGGGGGAGGCTTCGCGAGCAGTACTTC
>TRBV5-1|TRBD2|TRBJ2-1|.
CASSLRTSGTLYNEQFF
TGCGCCAGCAGCTTGAGGACTAGCGGAACCCTTTACAATGAGCAGTTCTTC
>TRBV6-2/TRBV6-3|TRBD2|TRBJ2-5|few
CASSYLAGRQETQYF
TGTGCCAGCAGTTACCTAGCGGGCCGCCAAGAGACCCAGTACTTC
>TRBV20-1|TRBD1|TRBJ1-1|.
CSARDPGQRETEAFF
TGCAGTGCTAGAGACCCGGGACAGCGTGAGACTGAAGCTTTCTTT
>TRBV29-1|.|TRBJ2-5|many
CSVDGQETQYF
TGCAGCGTTGACGGGCAAGAGACCCAGTACTTC
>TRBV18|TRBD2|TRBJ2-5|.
CASSRSTSSGSWETQYF
TGTGCCAGCTCACGTTCCACGTCTAGCGGGAGTTGGGAGACCCAGTACTTC
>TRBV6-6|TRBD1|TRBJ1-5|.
CASSHDRGPQPQHF
TGTGCCAGCAGCCACGACAGGGGGCCTCAGCCCCAGCATTTT